A single sample is the source of the 3 T cell receptor beta chains below, sequenced in a study of T-cell reconstitution after alpha-beta-depleted transplantation in children. Molecular barcoding with unique molecular identifiers was used for the TCRbeta library. TCRdb fed the PCR reads into MiXCR, producing one record per CDR3 protein. The sample has some 290,000 distinct CDR3 sequences, over 20% seen once. Sequenced material: PBMCs, mostly from graft donor cells, taken 180 days after TCRalphabeta/CD19-depleted stem cell transplant. The receptors originated from a male patient younger than 18 who had a stem cell transplant for acute lymphoblastic leukemia, so the T cells may come from the graft donor.

This clonotype came up a few times. The CDR3 sequence is CATSRSVGGLAGYEQYF. In nucleotides, the CDR3 is TGTGCCACCAGCAGAAGTGTAGGGGGGCTAGCGGGCTACGAGCAGTACTTC. J is TRBJ2-7 and V is TRBV15; the match to TRBD2 covers 8 bases. V was pared by 2 bases and J by 3 bases, with 12 bases of the junction left unmatched. Germline V gene sequence: CDR1 LNHNV, CDR2 YYDKDF (reference sequence). This CDR3 is built from 17 residues.

The chain carries TRBV10-2 and TRBJ2-5; weak D call: TRBD2 (6 bases). CDR3 length equals 15 residues. Germline V gives CDR1 WSHSY, CDR2 SAAADI. The V and J ends lost 0 bases and 4 bases respectively, with 12 bases between them. The chain's CDR3 is CASSESMTRGETQYF. DNA for the CDR3: TGCGCCAGCAGTGAGTCGATGACTAGGGGAGAGACCCAGTACTTC.

J is TRBJ1-1 and V is TRBV5-1; 7 nucleotides line up with TRBD1. The CDR3 consists of 14 residues. CDR1 is SGHRS and CDR2 is YFSETQ in the germline V gene. V shed 3 bases, J shed 5 bases, and the junction held 7 bases outside the gene matches. Here the CDR3 DNA reads TGCGCCAGCAGCTCCGGACAGGTCCGAACTGAAGCTTTCTTT. It specifies CASSSGQVRTEAFF.